The 10 T cell receptor beta chains below were found in one sample sequenced in a study of blood T cell repertoires in COVID-19. Sequenced by immunoSEQ multiplex PCR; TCRdb stores in-frame clones only, minus some. The sample lists around 150,000 clones; about 88% were seen once. Sequencing input: peripheral blood. The receptors come from a man aged 60-69 years with active or convalescent COVID-19.

V usage is TRBV7-2 and J usage is TRBJ1-2, with 12 bases that match TRBD1. V trimming: 0 bases; J trimming: 7 bases; junction bases outside the gene matches: 3. The CDR3 has 15 residues. The germline V gene has CDR1 SGHTA and CDR2 FQGNSA. CDR3 in DNA: TGTGCCAGCAGCTTAGCGGGGACAGGGGGCGTTGGCTACACCTTC. Its translation is CASSLAGTGGVGYTF.

CDR3 coding DNA: TGTGCCAGCAGTGGACAGGGCCCAGAGACCCAGTACTTC. It codes for CASSGQGPETQYF. This rearrangement joins TRBV2 to TRBJ2-5; 7 nucleotides match TRBD1. Germline loops: CDR1 SNHLY, CDR2 FYNNEI. There are 13 residues in the CDR3. The V segment lost 4 bases and the J segment 4 bases; nucleotides outside the gene matches: 3.

V gene TRBV27 combines with J gene TRBJ2-3; D not certain. V lost 4 bases and J 4 bases, leaving 9 bases between the germline ends. The CDR3 runs 13 residues. From germline, CDR1 is MNHEY and CDR2 SMNVEV (reference sequence). Here the CDR3 DNA reads TGTGCCAGCAGTTCTACTTTATCAGATACGCAGTATTTT. Its protein is CASSSTLSDTQYF.

This sequence joins TRBV15 and TRBJ2-3; D is undetermined. Per the germline V gene, CDR1 is LNHNV and CDR2 is YYDKDF (reference sequence). The V gene lost 0 bases and the J gene lost 4 bases, with 5 bases spanning the gap. The CDR3 runs to 13 residues. The CDR3 spells CATSRDIADTQYF. For the CDR3, the DNA is TGTGCCACCAGCAGAGATATTGCAGATACGCAGTATTTT.

The V and J genes are TRBV6-6 and TRBJ1-5, with 8 bases fitting TRBD1. With V trimmed by 6 bases and J by 5 bases, 6 bases remained unmatched. The CDR3 runs to 14 residues. Per the germline V gene, CDR1 is MNHNY and CDR2 is SVGAGI (reference sequence). Here the CDR3 DNA reads TGTGCCAGCAGGGACAGGGAGTTCGATCAGCCCCAGCATTTT. It yields the protein CASRDREFDQPQHF.

This chain links TRBV3-1 (or the pseudogene TRBV3-2) with TRBJ2-3, with D tentatively TRBD1 (6 bases). Trimming removed 3 bases at V and 3 bases at J, with 10 bases between. This CDR3 is built from 14 residues. The germline V gene has CDR1 LGHDT and CDR2 YNNKEL (reference sequence). CDR3 amino acids: CASSQQGSTDTQYF. The CDR3 DNA is TGTGCCAGCAGCCAGCAGGGGAGTACAGATACGCAGTATTTT.

V usage is TRBV30 and J usage is TRBJ1-2; 7 nucleotides align to TRBD1. With V trimmed by 0 bases and J by 7 bases, 5 bases remained unmatched. The CDR3 sequence is 13 residues long. Germline CDR1 and CDR2: GTSNPN and SVGIG (reference sequence). CDR3 loop: CAWSVSRTGGYTF. CDR3 nucleotide sequence: TGTGCCTGGAGTGTATCGAGGACAGGTGGCTACACCTTC.

The chain uses TRBV7-2 and TRBJ1-2, with D uncertain. The CDR3 runs to 12 residues. The germline V gene encodes CDR1 SGHTA and CDR2 FQGNSA. V dropped 4 bases and J dropped 2 bases, with 5 bases sitting between them. CDR3 coding DNA: TGTGCCAGCAGCTCCCTAAACTATGGCTACACCTTC. Residues: CASSSLNYGYTF. Looking up the rest from reference TRBV7-2 and TRBJ1-2 gives the full variable domain: GAGVSQSPSNKVTEKGKDVELRCDPISGHTALYWYRQSLGQGLEFLIYFQGNSAPDKSGLPSDRFSAERTGGSVSTLTIQRTQQEDSAVYLCASSSLNYGYTFGSGTRLTVV.

This clone was seen a few times. The chain links TRBV5-1 to TRBJ1-1, with TRBD1 matching over 8 bases. Germline loops: CDR1 SGHRS, CDR2 YFSETQ. The CDR3 runs to 15 residues. Trimming took 0 bases from V and 5 from J; bases not matched to a gene: 6. CDR3 sequence reads: CASSLVDRGGTEAFF. CDR3 nucleotide sequence: TGCGCCAGCAGCTTGGTCGACAGGGGAGGTACTGAAGCTTTCTTT.

Only one count was recorded for this clone. This chain joins TRBV12-5 and TRBJ1-1; D unresolved. The CDR3 sequence is 14 residues long. Per the germline V gene, CDR1 is LGHNT and CDR2 is FRNRAP. The V and J ends lost 2 bases and 1 base respectively, with 8 bases between them. The CDR3 coding sequence is TGTGCTAGTGGTTTGCATACCAGGAACACTGAAGCTTTCTTT. This translates into CASGLHTRNTEAFF.